This T cell receptor beta chain stems from a study of T cell responses to AZD1222 COVID-19 vaccine. At the level of the study: Second-dose intervals near 4 or 12 weeks were combined. Study-wide results and caveats: There were repertoire samples only from the period after the peak T cell response. Following two doses of AZD1222, Spike-specific TCR breadth and depth rose.

Profiled with immunoSEQ multiplex PCR; TCRdb holds only in-frame clones, not every one. The table lists about 99,000 clones, around nine tenths of them singletons. A remark on this clone: Its antigen is unidentified.

Germline CDR1 and CDR2: MDHEN and SYDVKM. V lost 4 bases and J 8 bases, leaving 11 bases between the germline ends. This CDR3 spans 13 amino acids. The J gene is TRBJ1-4, the V gene TRBV28, with a tentative D call TRBD1 (5 bases). The source material was peripheral blood, sampled on day 0 of AZD1222 vaccination. This TCR came from an adult in good health. The DNA of the CDR3 is TGTGCCAGCAGTTCCGGGACGTGGGAAAAACTGTTTTTT. Amino acid sequence: CASSSGTWEKLFF.